Presented here are 21 T cell receptor beta chains from one specimen sequenced in a study of cytomegalovirus exposure and HLA in healthy donors. The PCR ran on 60 Vbeta and 13 Jbeta primers. The method was immunoSEQ multiplex PCR; TCRdb's version includes in-frame clones alone and lacks a portion of them. Of fewer than 120,000 clones in the sample, approximately 80% were seen once. The sample taken for sequencing was PBMCs. These receptors were taken from a woman aged 55 to 70 in good health and CMV-seropositive.

This chain connects TRBV19 to TRBJ1-1, with D unresolved. The V gene's germline CDR1 is LNHDA and CDR2 SQIVND (reference sequence). Trimming took off 5 bases at V and 4 bases at J, with 11 bases between the two ends. This CDR3 has 13 amino acids. CDR3 sequence: CASSATGSTEAFF. CDR3 in DNA: TGTGCCAGTAGTGCTACGGGGAGCACTGAAGCTTTCTTT.

The chain has TRBV9 and TRBJ2-1, with TRBD2 identical over 7 bases. J was trimmed by 4 bases and V by 3 bases; bases with no gene match: 7. The germline gives CDR1 SGDLS, CDR2 YYNGEE. This CDR3 contains 15 residues. The CDR3 loop is CASSALASDYNEQFF. CDR3 bases: TGTGCCAGCAGCGCACTAGCGTCAGATTACAATGAGCAGTTCTTC.

This clone was seen repeatedly, ten times or more. The rearrangement links TRBV6-5 to TRBJ2-3; TRBD2 matches 10 bases. This CDR3 has 13 amino acids. The V gene's germline CDR1 is MNHEY and CDR2 SVGAGI. V gave up 7 bases and J gave up 6 bases; unmatched junction bases: 4. CDR3 sequence: CASIGTSDDTQYF. The CDR3 DNA reads TGTGCCAGCATTGGGACTAGCGATGATACGCAGTATTTT.

This clone has a single count. The chain carries TRBV7-9 and TRBJ2-1; 9 positions match TRBD1. Trimming cost V 5 bases and J 5 bases; bases outside gene matches: 13. Germline V CDR1 and CDR2: SEHNR, FQNEAQ (reference sequence). This CDR3 region has 17 residues. CDR3 coding DNA: TGTGCCAGCAGCGCCTTAACCGGGACAGGGCTAGACAATGAGCAGTTCTTC. It codes for CASSALTGTGLDNEQFF.

This sequence joins TRBV7-2 and TRBJ2-7, with 11 bases fitting TRBD1. V was pared by 5 bases and J by 3 bases, with 6 bases of the junction left unmatched. CDR1 and CDR2 (germline): SGHTA, FQGNSA. The length of the CDR3 is 15 residues. CDR3 in amino acids: CASSVSGTGGYEQYF. CDR3 nucleotides: TGTGCCAGCAGCGTTTCCGGGACAGGGGGCTACGAGCAGTACTTC.

The chain carries TRBV15 and TRBJ1-2; tentative D call: TRBD1 (5 bases). Trimming stripped 1 base from V and 4 bases from J, with 13 bases between. Germline CDR1 reads LNHNV; CDR2 reads YYDKDF (reference sequence). CDR3 length equals 15 residues. CDR3 sequence: CATSRVLGGGYGYTF. The CDR3 DNA reads as TGTGCCACCAGCAGAGTACTTGGGGGAGGCTATGGCTACACCTTC.

The rearrangement uses TRBV25-1 and TRBJ2-7, with D uncertain. In germline, CDR1 is MGHDK, CDR2 SYGVNS. V was pared by 1 base and J by 2 bases, with 12 bases between. The CDR3 covers 15 residues. The CDR3 here is CASSESDRQTYEQYF. The CDR3 DNA is TGTGCCAGCAGTGAATCCGACCGACAAACCTACGAGCAGTACTTC.

This clone has a handful of counts. The V and J genes are TRBV10-3 and TRBJ1-1, with 12 bases identical to TRBD1. The trim removed 7 bases at V and 10 bases at J, leaving 7 bases unmatched. The V gene's germline CDR1 is ENHRY and CDR2 SYGVKD. The length of the CDR3 is 13 residues. CDR3 residues: CAITPGQGARAFF. The CDR3, as DNA: TGTGCCATCACCCCGGGACAGGGGGCCAGAGCTTTCTTT.

The chain joins TRBV7-3 to TRBJ2-1, with TRBD2 as a possible D gene (7 bases). Trimming shortened V by 2 bases and J by 1 base, and 12 bases separated the two germline ends. The CDR3 length is 16 residues. CDR1 and CDR2 (germline): SGHTA, FQGTGA. Written as DNA, the CDR3 is TGTGCCAGCAGCTTATTAGGGGGGGAATCCTACAATGAGCAGTTCTTC. Protein: CASSLLGGESYNEQFF.

The CDR3 reads CASSQGGLEQETQYF. The CDR3 coding sequence is TGTGCCAGCAGCCAAGGGGGACTCGAGCAAGAGACCCAGTACTTC. This chain joins TRBV4-2 and TRBJ2-5, with TRBD2 as a possible D gene (6 bases). Trimming removed 1 base at V and 2 bases at J, with 11 bases between. This CDR3 has 15 residues. Germline assignment: CDR1 LGHNA and CDR2 YNFKEQ.

This sequence joins TRBV18 and TRBJ1-1, with a possible D match to TRBD1 (6 bases). This CDR3 is built from 13 residues. The V end lost 5 bases, the J end lost 1 base, and 8 bases lay between the germline ends. CDR1 and CDR2 from the germline V gene are KGHSH and LQKENI. CDR3: CASSKDRNTEAFF. CDR3 in DNA: TGTGCCAGCTCAAAGGACAGGAACACTGAAGCTTTCTTT.

This chain joins TRBV7-9 and TRBJ2-1; weak D call: TRBD2 (5 bases). The V end was cut by 5 bases, the J end by 0 bases, with 23 bases between. This CDR3 region has 19 residues. Germline CDR1 SEHNR, CDR2 FQNEAQ (reference sequence). CDR3: CASSPTSLTRPRSYNEQFF. DNA of the CDR3: TGTGCCAGCAGCCCGACTTCGCTTACTAGACCCCGCTCCTACAATGAGCAGTTCTTC.

The chain is built from TRBV18 and TRBJ2-5; 8 nucleotides line up with TRBD1. Germline-derived CDR1 and CDR2 are KGHSH and LQKENI. The V segment lost 3 bases and the J segment 7 bases; nucleotides outside the gene matches: 10. The CDR3 consists of 15 residues. The CDR3 protein is CASSPQGQDSGTQYF. The CDR3 DNA reads TGTGCCAGCTCACCTCAGGGACAGGACTCCGGGACCCAGTACTTC. Looking up the rest from reference TRBV18 and TRBJ2-5 gives the full variable domain: NAGVMQNPRHLVRRRGQEARLRCSPMKGHSHVYWYRQLPEEGLKFMVYLQKENIIDESGMPKERFSAEFPKEGPSILRIQQVVRGDSAAYFCASSPQGQDSGTQYFGPGTRLLVL.

The rearrangement uses TRBV29-1 and TRBJ1-2; D ambiguous. Germline CDR1 and CDR2: SQVTM and ANQGSEA. V lost 8 bases, J lost 6 bases, and 13 bases lay in between. This CDR3 is built from 11 residues. CDR3 nucleotide sequence: TGCAGCCCTAGCTCAGCGGATGGCTACACCTTC. It yields the protein CSPSSADGYTF.

This clone was counted only a few times. V gene TRBV11-2 combines with J gene TRBJ1-1, with D perhaps matching TRBD1 (6 bases). V lost 6 bases and J 7 bases, leaving 12 bases between the germline ends. The CDR3 contains 12 residues. From germline, CDR1 is SGHAT and CDR2 FQNNGV. The CDR3 DNA follows: TGTGCCAGCAGTCGACCAGGGGATGAAGCTTTCTTT. It is translated as CASSRPGDEAFF.

This clone was counted only a few times. The V gene is TRBV4-2, the J gene TRBJ2-6; 7 bases line up with TRBD1. V lost 4 bases to trimming and J lost 1 base; unmatched junction nucleotides: 13. The CDR3 covers 19 residues. Germline assignment: CDR1 LGHNA and CDR2 YNFKEQ. The CDR3 region is CASSLRDRGSGSGANVLTF. As DNA, the CDR3 is TGTGCCAGCAGCCTCCGGGACAGAGGTTCCGGGTCTGGGGCCAACGTCCTGACTTTC.

The chain links TRBV4-2 to TRBJ2-4, with D hard to call. Germline lookup yields CDR1 LGHNA and CDR2 YNFKEQ. The V end lost 1 base, the J end lost 7 bases, and 5 bases lay between the germline ends. The CDR3 is 12 residues long. The CDR3 nucleotides read TGTGCCAGCAGCCAAGGAGGTAACATTCAGTACTTC. Translating gives CASSQGGNIQYF.

This rearrangement joins TRBV23-1 to TRBJ2-1, with 8 bases aligning to TRBD1. TRBV23-1 is flagged as an ORF with uncertain function. The CDR3 loop spans 16 amino acids. With V trimmed by 8 bases and J by 2 bases, 11 bases remained unmatched. The CDR3 protein is CASLGQGNSPYNEQFF. The CDR3 DNA sequence: TGCGCCAGCCTCGGACAGGGCAATTCGCCCTACAATGAGCAGTTCTTC.

This chain uses TRBV4-2 with TRBJ1-2; D remains unclear. V was pared by 0 bases and J by 3 bases, with 11 bases between. This CDR3 is built from 15 residues. From germline, CDR1 is LGHNA and CDR2 YNFKEQ. CDR3 sequence (DNA): TGTGCCAGCAGCCAAGATTGGCGGGGAGACTATGGCTACACCTTC. As protein: CASSQDWRGDYGYTF.

As to this clone: At one end the junction does not follow the germline gene, possibly because of a read error. Other nucleotide sequences from this sample produce the same CDR3. V is TRBV5-4 and J is TRBJ2-7; D ambiguous. Germline V gene data show CDR1 as SGHNT and CDR2 as YYREEE (reference sequence). The CDR3 spans 15 residues. The CDR3, as DNA: TGTGCCAGTAGCTTGGATCCTGGGCCTGCTTACGAGCAGTACTTC. This gives the protein CASSLDPGPAYEQYF. The variable domain in full, with the rest retrieved from reference TRBV5-4 and TRBJ2-7, is ETGVTQSPTHLIKTRGQQVTLRCSSQSGHNTVSWYQQALGQGPQFIFQYYREEENGRGNFPPRFSGLQFPNYSSELNVNALELDDSALYLCASSLDPGPAYEQYFGPGTRLTVT.

The CDR3 region is CASRTRGQWGTQYF. CDR3 DNA sequence: TGTGCCAGTCGGACTAGGGGTCAATGGGGAACCCAGTACTTC. The chain links TRBV5-6 to TRBJ2-5, with TRBD2 matching over 7 bases. Unmatched junction bases numbered 15, after V lost 8 bases and J lost 8 bases. The CDR3 contains 14 residues. Germline loops: CDR1 SGHDT, CDR2 YYEEEE.